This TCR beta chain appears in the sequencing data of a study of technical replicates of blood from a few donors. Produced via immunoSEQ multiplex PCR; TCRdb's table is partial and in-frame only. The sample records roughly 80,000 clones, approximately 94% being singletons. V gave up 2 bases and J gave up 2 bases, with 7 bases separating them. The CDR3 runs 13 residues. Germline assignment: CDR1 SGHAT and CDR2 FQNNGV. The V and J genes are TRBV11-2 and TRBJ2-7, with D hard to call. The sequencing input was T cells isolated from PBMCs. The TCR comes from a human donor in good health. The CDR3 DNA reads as TGTGCCAGCAGCTTACAGTCAGCCTACGAGCAGTACTTC. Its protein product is CASSLQSAYEQYF.